This TCR beta chain was obtained from a study of blood T cell repertoires in COVID-19. Study overall: PBMCs, B-cell-depleted T cells, or T cells were the source of the cDNA or gDNA that made up the material.

This clone has just one count. V was pared by 4 bases and J by 0 bases, with 14 bases between. This CDR3 has 16 residues. CDR1 and CDR2 (germline): LGHDT, YNNKEL (reference sequence). TCRdb's table, derived via immunoSEQ multiplex PCR, lists solely in-frame clones and lacks some. The table includes under 250,000 clones, around 86% detected once. The source is a woman aged 60-70 years who had recovered from COVID-19. Source material: peripheral blood. V and J are TRBV3-1 (or the pseudogene TRBV3-2) and TRBJ2-3, with D possibly TRBD1 on 7 matching bases. The DNA of the CDR3 is TGTGCCAGCAGCCTTGCACAGGGGACTAGCACAGATACGCAGTATTTT. Its protein is CASSLAQGTSTDTQYF.